What follows describes a single TCR beta chain. The antigen remains unidentified. Most PBMC samples had roughly 0.45 ug input DNA in six replicates. Some clones are missing from TCRdb's copy, which holds only in-frame ones; the method was immunoSEQ multiplex PCR. The data contain approximately 72,000 clones, more than 70% of them singletons. These newly diagnosed stage II-IVA oral cavity squamous cell carcinoma patients had no prior systemic or radiation treatment. This sample is drawn from a study of neoadjuvant anti-PD-1 for oral cavity cancer. The wider study: Most patients had three to four biweekly doses of 3 mg/kg nivolumab before resection. Study-wide results and caveats: Higher pretreatment Treg/Th17 ratios tracked higher pretreatment blood clonality.

The germline V gene has CDR1 MNHEY and CDR2 SVGAGI. Trimming removed 0 bases at V and 10 bases at J, with 13 bases between. The CDR3 loop spans 14 amino acids. Sequences were derived from PBMCs, sampled before nivolumab (anti-PD-1) treatment. The V and J genes are TRBV6-5 and TRBJ2-1; possibly TRBD1 or TRBD2 for D (6 bases each). The clonotype comes from a person aged 35-79 years with oral cavity squamous cell carcinoma. CDR3 bases: TGTGCCAGCAGTTACTCGTGGGGGGCGCGAGAGCAGTTCTTC. Protein: CASSYSWGAREQFF.